The rows below give T cell receptor beta chains drawn from one sample of a study of CD8 T cells in ankylosing spondylitis. Each CDR3 protein is one row after TCRdb ran MiXCR on the 5' RACE reads. The sample has around 250,000 distinct CDR3 sequences; around 10% are singletons. Sequencing was performed on blood, either unsorted or a sorted T cell fraction (not recorded which). The receptors originated from a male donor with ankylosing spondylitis or in good health (not recorded which). The CDR3 runs from the conserved cysteine through the conserved F or W. Fields, in order: J gene, V gene, CDR3 protein.

TRBJ2-1	TRBV5-1	CASSLEILLNSQLNNEQFF
TRBJ1-1	TRBV12-3/TRBV12-4	CASRTTGHLGAFF
TRBJ2-7	TRBV7-9	CASGPGEYEQYF
TRBJ2-5	TRBV2	CASSAGAQYF
TRBJ2-2	TRBV28	CASKQAMNTGELFF
TRBJ2-1	TRBV6-1	CASRKRDPYNEQFF
TRBJ1-3	TRBV12-3/TRBV12-4	CASSWGRTSGNTIYF
TRBJ1-4	TRBV5-1	CASSLEAGANEKLFF
TRBJ2-7	TRBV3-1	CASSQVGDGEQYF
TRBJ1-1	TRBV13	CASSLGDRYEAFF
TRBJ2-5	TRBV15	CATSRVLAGEGETQYF
TRBJ2-1	TRBV20-1	CSARDREGYNEQFF
TRBJ1-5	TRBV5-1	CASSLEGSNQPQHF
TRBJ1-1	TRBV5-1	CASSLEGWWTEAFF
TRBJ2-3	TRBV6-1	CASSISGGLTDTQYF
TRBJ2-3	TRBV11-2	CASSPSRARGTSTDTQYF
TRBJ2-7	TRBV5-1	CASSLAPRARSSYEQYF
TRBJ2-1	TRBV27	CASSETGGSNEQFF
TRBJ1-2	TRBV29-1	CSVEMAGGDGYTF
TRBJ1-1	TRBV5-1	CASSLSRGTEAFF
TRBJ1-1	TRBV12-3/TRBV12-4	CASSRGQGVVMNTEAFF
TRBJ1-5	TRBV2	CASSWTGLGVFSNQPQHF